This T cell receptor (beta chain) was retrieved from a study of CD8 T cells in Susac syndrome. The junction had 8 bases not matched to a gene; V was cut back by 7 bases and J by 0 bases. From germline, CDR1 is ENHRY and CDR2 SYGVKD. The CDR3 loop spans 15 amino acids. Reverse transcription of roughly 0.5 to 1 ug RNA used random hexamers. TCRdb re-called the immunoSEQ multiplex PCR reads through MiXCR, storing one row per CDR3 protein. The sample yields 55,000 to 85,000 distinct CDR3 sequences, 96% seen once. The V and J genes are TRBV10-3 and TRBJ2-7; TRBD1 aligns across 8 bases. The sequenced sample consisted of CD4+ T cells from PBMCs. The TCR comes from a human donor with multiple sclerosis. CDR3 DNA sequence: TGTGCCATCAAGGAGGGACAGGTGAGCTCCTACGAGCAGTACTTC. Protein: CAIKEGQVSSYEQYF.